This T cell receptor (beta chain) appears in the sequencing data of a study of T cell responses to AZD1222 COVID-19 vaccine. Findings of the study overall: Spike-specific TCR breadth and depth grew following two AZD1222 doses. Vaccine-associated CD4 TCRs spanned spike, dominant at 160-218 and 743-854.

A few counts support this clone. Antigen specificity is unknown. Only in-frame clones appear in the TCRdb table, and some are missing; sequencing was by immunoSEQ multiplex PCR. The sample includes around 110,000 clones, roughly 85% of them seen just once. The V and J ends lost 6 bases and 4 bases, in that order; junction bases with no gene match: 14. Germline values: CDR1 MDHEN, CDR2 SYDVKM. This CDR3 has 16 residues. This TCR was sampled from an adult in good health. The rearrangement uses TRBV28 and TRBJ1-2; 7 nucleotides align to TRBD1. Sequencing used peripheral blood, obtained on day 0 of MenACWY control vaccination. CDR3 sequence: CASSPLGQDGGYGYTF. The CDR3 DNA reads TGTGCCAGCAGCCCACTCGGACAGGACGGGGGCTATGGCTACACCTTC.